Below are 26 T cell receptor beta chains sequenced from a single sample in a study of blood T cell repertoires in COVID-19. TCRdb keeps only in-frame clones here, not all; method: immunoSEQ multiplex PCR. The top ten hold about 6.1% of the sample, which has hundreds of thousands of clones, 87% seen once. Sequencing used PBMCs or T cells enriched from blood (not recorded which). The receptors were gathered from a middle-aged woman who had recovered from COVID-19.

This clone was seen just once. The chain recombines TRBV28 with TRBJ1-2, with 9 nucleotides matching TRBD1. The CDR3 runs 17 residues. The germline gives CDR1 MDHEN, CDR2 SYDVKM. Trimming took 10 bases from V and 4 from J; bases not matched to a gene: 19. CDR3: CATINPGQGGGGYGYTF. The DNA for the CDR3 is TGTGCCACCATAAACCCGGGACAGGGAGGAGGTGGCTATGGCTACACCTTC.

On this clone: In the same sample, other DNA sequences code for this CDR3. In DNA, the CDR3 is TGTGCCAGCTCCCTGGGACAGGGAGACGAGCAGTACTTC. Protein: CASSLGQGDEQYF. The V and J genes are TRBV18 and TRBJ2-7, with 9 nucleotides matching TRBD1. After removal of 6 bases from V and 5 bases from J, the junction contained 5 bases not matched to a gene. This CDR3 contains 13 residues. Germline V CDR1 and CDR2: KGHSH, LQKENI.

The chain is built from TRBV4-2 and TRBJ2-3; 8 bases are shared with TRBD2. Germline assignment: CDR1 LGHNA and CDR2 YNFKEQ. V was clipped by 1 base and J by 2 bases; unmatched bases: 5. This CDR3 has 16 amino acids. CDR3 sequence: CASSQGSGGITDTQYF. The CDR3 DNA sequence: TGTGCCAGCAGCCAAGGGTCGGGAGGGATCACAGATACGCAGTATTTT.

The gene calls are TRBV3-1 (or the pseudogene TRBV3-2) and TRBJ2-7, with TRBD2 matching 8 bases. Germline values: CDR1 LGHDT, CDR2 YNNKEL (reference sequence). V was pared by 0 bases and J by 2 bases, with 6 bases of the junction left unmatched. The CDR3 is 16 amino acids. CDR3 DNA: TGTGCCAGCAGCCAAGACTTGACTAGCGCGGCCTACGAGCAGTACTTC. The encoded protein is CASSQDLTSAAYEQYF.

The chain joins TRBV7-9 to TRBJ2-5; 11 nucleotides line up with TRBD1. Germline values: CDR1 SEHNR, CDR2 FQNEAQ (reference sequence). Unmatched junction bases numbered 4, after V lost 8 bases and J lost 2 bases. This CDR3 has 14 residues. The CDR3 nucleotides are TGTGCCAGCGACCGGGACAGGGGGCAAGAGACCCAGTACTTC. Its protein is CASDRDRGQETQYF. Supplemented by reference TRBV7-9 and TRBJ2-5, the full variable domain reads DTGVSQNPRHKITKRGQNVTFRCDPISEHNRLYWYRQTLGQGPEFLTYFQNEAQLEKSRLLSDRFSAERPKGSFSTLEIQRTEQGDSAMYLCASDRDRGQETQYFGPGTRLLVL.

CDR3 sequence reads: CASSSWAAGPTGEQYF. CDR3 nucleotide sequence: TGTGCCAGCAGCTCCTGGGCCGCGGGACCTACGGGGGAGCAGTACTTC. This chain connects TRBV7-9 to TRBJ2-7; a weak D match, TRBD2 (6 bases). CDR1 and CDR2 (germline): SEHNR, FQNEAQ (reference sequence). V was pared by 4 bases and J by 7 bases, with 23 bases between. This CDR3 contains 16 residues.

The CDR3: CASSAGVQVDYGYTF. The CDR3 nucleotides read TGTGCCAGTTCCGCAGGGGTGCAGGTAGACTATGGCTACACCTTC. The chain couples TRBV19 to TRBJ1-2, with D perhaps TRBD1 (6 bases). Germline V gene sequence: CDR1 LNHDA, CDR2 SQIVND (reference sequence). The CDR3 spans 15 residues. The germline V and J ends were trimmed by 8 bases and 3 bases, with 19 bases remaining between them.

The chain employs TRBV6-5 and TRBJ2-7; D may be TRBD1 (6 bases). Germline V gene data show CDR1 as MNHEY and CDR2 as SVGAGI. Trimming pared 5 bases from V and 0 bases from J, leaving 14 bases between. The CDR3 spans 15 residues. The CDR3 is CASSQLIGGSYEQYF. The CDR3 nucleotides are TGTGCCAGCAGTCAACTCATAGGGGGCTCCTACGAGCAGTACTTC.

The V and J genes are TRBV6-2 or TRBV6-3 and TRBJ2-7; TRBD1 is a possible D gene (6 bases). V lost 2 bases and J lost 3, with 14 bases in between. Germline CDR1 reads MNHEY; CDR2 reads SVGEGT. There are 15 residues in the CDR3. The CDR3 loop reads CASSYQSGQVYEQYF. The CDR3, as DNA: TGTGCCAGCAGTTACCAATCGGGACAAGTCTACGAGCAGTACTTC.

The rearrangement uses TRBV5-1 and TRBJ2-7; TRBD2 agrees at 10 bases. The germline CDR1 and CDR2 sequences are SGHRS and YFSETQ. This CDR3 spans 17 amino acids. Trimming cost V 4 bases and J 0 bases; bases outside gene matches: 10. The CDR3 is CASSTGLAVLPSYEQYF. In nucleotides, the CDR3 is TGCGCCAGCAGCACCGGACTAGCGGTTCTACCCTCCTACGAGCAGTACTTC.

The gene calls are TRBV7-9 and TRBJ2-1, with D maybe TRBD1 (5 bases). Deletions cut 5 bases from V and 8 bases from J, with 10 bases between. There are 12 residues in the CDR3. CDR1 SEHNR and CDR2 FQNEAQ come from the germline V gene (reference sequence). CDR3 nucleotides: TGTGCCAGCAGCCCAGAAGGGGATGAGCAGTTCTTC. Translating gives CASSPEGDEQFF.

The chain employs TRBV2 and TRBJ1-6; no definite D call. The CDR3 contains 12 residues. The germline CDR1 and CDR2 sequences are SNHLY and FYNNEI. V lost 7 bases and J lost 9, with 10 bases in between. The CDR3 nucleotides read TGTGCCAGCACGCAGGAAGGTTCACCCCTCCACTTT. Its translation is CASTQEGSPLHF. Filled out from reference TRBV2 and TRBJ1-6, the complete variable domain reads EPEVTQTPSHQVTQMGQEVILRCVPISNHLYFYWYRQILGQKVEFLVSFYNNEISEKSEIFDDQFSVERPDGSNFTLKIRSTKLEDSAMYFCASTQEGSPLHFGNGTRLTVT.

The chain has TRBV18 and TRBJ1-4; 8 bases line up with TRBD1. In germline, CDR1 is KGHSH, CDR2 LQKENI. This CDR3 comprises 16 residues. Trimming took 0 bases from V and 10 from J; bases not matched to a gene: 10. The CDR3 coding sequence is TGTGCCAGCTCACCACCGAACAGGGGGGAAGGAGGAAAACTGTTTTTT. Its translation is CASSPPNRGEGGKLFF.

In its sample, this clone was seen once. The chain joins TRBV19 to TRBJ2-4; a weak D match, TRBD2 (6 bases). The length of the CDR3 is 16 residues. Trimming left V 1 base short and J 5 bases short, with 15 bases between. Germline CDR1 reads LNHDA; CDR2 reads SQIVND (reference sequence). The chain's CDR3 is CASSIGTTVSQNIQYF. The CDR3 bases are TGTGCCAGTAGTATAGGGACTACCGTAAGCCAAAACATTCAGTACTTC. The full variable domain, with the rest looked up from reference TRBV19 and TRBJ2-4, is DGGITQSPKYLFRKEGQNVTLSCEQNLNHDAMYWYRQDPGQGLRLIYYSQIVNDFQKGDIAEGYSVSREKKESFPLTVTSAQKNPTAFYLCASSIGTTVSQNIQYFGAGTRLSVL.

The V call is TRBV5-6, the J call TRBJ2-5, with 8 bases lining up with TRBD1. Trimming at V came to 6 bases and at J to 4 bases, leaving 5 bases not matched to a gene. The CDR3 covers 13 residues. CDR1 SGHDT and CDR2 YYEEEE come from the germline V gene. This CDR3 reads CASTLTGGETQYF. In DNA form, the CDR3 reads TGTGCCAGCACCCTTACAGGGGGAGAGACCCAGTACTTC.

This clone was picked up one time. This chain joins TRBV30 and TRBJ1-6, with D possibly matching TRBD1 (6 bases). Germline CDR1 GTSNPN, CDR2 SVGIG (reference sequence). The CDR3 length is 14 residues. Trimming took 4 bases from V and 5 from J, leaving 12 bases between them. CDR3 region: CAWNGQPNNSPLHF. The CDR3 coding sequence is TGTGCCTGGAACGGACAGCCGAATAATTCACCCCTCCACTTT.

J is TRBJ2-7 and V is TRBV6-5, with TRBD2 as a possible D gene (6 bases). CDR1 and CDR2 from the germline V gene are MNHEY and SVGAGI. Trimming removed 8 bases from V and 3 bases from J, with 17 bases in between. The CDR3 spans 14 residues. The CDR3 bases are TGTGCCAGCCAAGGGACTCCCCCAAACTACGAGCAGTACTTC. Amino acids: CASQGTPPNYEQYF.

The chain has TRBV4-3 and TRBJ2-3; tentatively, D is TRBD2 (7 bases). The germline V gene encodes CDR1 LGHNA and CDR2 YSLEER. The CDR3 is 15 residues long. Trimming removed 3 bases from V and 5 bases from J, with 15 bases in between. The chain's CDR3 is CASSQGGPPGDTQYF. CDR3 DNA: TGCGCCAGCAGCCAGGGGGGGCCCCCCGGAGATACGCAGTATTTT.

The chain carries TRBV2 and TRBJ2-6; possibly TRBD2 for D (6 bases). With 4 bases removed from V and 0 bases from J, the gap between germline ends came to 13 bases. This CDR3 contains 17 residues. From germline, CDR1 is SNHLY and CDR2 FYNNEI. CDR3 sequence: CASSVGGPYSGANVLTF. The CDR3 DNA sequence: TGTGCCAGCAGTGTCGGGGGTCCGTACTCTGGGGCCAACGTCCTGACTTTC.

The chain has TRBV24-1 and TRBJ2-2, with TRBD1 matching over 8 bases. J gave up 6 bases and V 4 bases, and 9 bases lay outside the gene matches. The CDR3 runs 16 residues. The V gene's germline CDR1 is KGHDR and CDR2 SFDVKD. The CDR3 DNA is TGTGCCACCAGTGAGCTCTCAGGGGGCGCGGCCGGGGAGCTGTTTTTT. Its translation: CATSELSGGAAGELFF.

This sequence joins TRBV3-1 (or the pseudogene TRBV3-2) and TRBJ2-1; 8 bases fit TRBD2. V was clipped by 2 bases and J by 6 bases; unmatched bases: 6. This CDR3 has 15 residues. CDR1 and CDR2 (germline): LGHDT, YNNKEL (reference sequence). The CDR3 loop is CASSQSGGPGNEQFF. As DNA, the CDR3 is TGTGCCAGCAGCCAATCGGGAGGGCCCGGCAATGAGCAGTTCTTC.

Ten or more counts support this clone. The chain recombines TRBV30 with TRBJ2-1; no firm D call. The CDR3 loop spans 13 amino acids. CDR1 and CDR2 from the germline V gene are GTSNPN and SVGIG (reference sequence). The V end lost 0 bases, the J end lost 8 bases, and 11 bases lay between the germline ends. The CDR3, as DNA: TGTGCCTGGAGTGTACCCCTACAGTATGAGCAGTTCTTC. This gives the protein CAWSVPLQYEQFF.

V usage is TRBV28 and J usage is TRBJ1-2; 8 bases are a match to TRBD1. Looked up from germline, CDR1 is MDHEN and CDR2 is SYDVKM. Trimming removed 6 bases from V and 3 bases from J; junction bases left unmatched: 6. CDR3 size: 14 residues. The CDR3 DNA reads as TGTGCCAGCAGCCGAGACAGGGGCCACTATGGCTACACCTTC. Translated, it gives CASSRDRGHYGYTF.

V usage is TRBV6-2 or TRBV6-3 and J usage is TRBJ1-3; D possibly corresponds to TRBD1 (5 bases). CDR3 length: 15 amino acids. V gave up 6 bases and J gave up 0 bases, with 12 bases separating them. CDR1 is MNHEY, CDR2 SVGEGT, per germline. The CDR3 is CASSPGGASGNTIYF. The CDR3 DNA sequence: TGTGCCAGCAGCCCCGGCGGGGCCTCTGGAAACACCATATATTTT.

The V call is TRBV2, the J call TRBJ2-2; 7 nucleotides agree with TRBD2. This CDR3 has 15 residues. Germline assignment: CDR1 SNHLY and CDR2 FYNNEI. Trimming removed 5 bases from V and 3 bases from J; junction bases left unmatched: 6. The CDR3 nucleotides are TGTGCCAGCAGTCTAGTTCGGGGGGACACCGGGGAGCTGTTTTTT. Translating gives CASSLVRGDTGELFF.

The chain employs TRBV20-1 and TRBJ2-3, with unresolved D. Germline V gene data show CDR1 as DFQATT and CDR2 as SNEGSKA (reference sequence). V shed 3 bases and J shed 5 bases, with 18 bases lying between them. The CDR3 has 15 amino acids. The CDR3 DNA reads TGCAGTGCTAGTCCGGCCAGACCCGCAGGAGATACGCAGTATTTT. This codes for CSASPARPAGDTQYF.